This is a list of T cell receptor beta chains from one sample in a study of T-cell reconstitution after alpha-beta-depleted transplantation in children. TCRdb re-derived calls from the PCR reads in MiXCR, one entry per CDR3 protein. The repertoire consists of about 600,000 distinct CDR3 sequences, with under 15% occurring once and the leading ten covering 2.2%. The specimen comprised PBMCs, mostly from graft donor cells, sampled 360 days after TCRalphabeta/CD19-depleted stem cell transplant. The receptors stem from a male patient aged 10 to 17 who had a stem cell transplant for acute myeloid leukemia, so the T cells may come from the graft donor. The CDR3 runs from the conserved cysteine through the conserved F or W. Fields, in order: J gene, D gene, V gene, clone size, CDR3 DNA, CDR3 protein. D genes are given only for firm matches. Where a row states a size, it is once, few, many or the class of an expanded clone; other rows omit it.

>TRBJ2-4|TRBD1|TRBV28|many
TGTGCCAGCAACCAGGAATCACAGGGGGCGACCAAAAACATTCAGTACTTC
CASNQESQGATKNIQYF
>TRBJ2-3|.|TRBV18|.
TGTGCCAGCTCACGAAGACGGAGCACAGATACGCAGTATTTT
CASSRRRSTDTQYF
>TRBJ2-3|.|TRBV20-1|few
TGCAGTGCTAGAGCGGGACTCCCCCCGGGGGATACGCAGTATTTT
CSARAGLPPGDTQYF
>TRBJ2-7|TRBD2|TRBV13|.
TGTGCCAGCAGCATACAATCTCCTCTTGCGGGAGGGCTCTACGAGCAGTACTTC
CASSIQSPLAGGLYEQYF
>TRBJ1-2|.|TRBV4-1|.
TGCGCCAGCAGCCAACATGAAGGGGTTCGATATGGCTACACCTTC
CASSQHEGVRYGYTF
>TRBJ2-3|.|TRBV7-2|.
TGTGCCAGCAGCTTACAGAGAACTAGGACAGATACGCAGTATTTT
CASSLQRTRTDTQYF
>TRBJ2-7|TRBD1|TRBV28|few
TGTGCCAGCAGTTATATAGACAGGGGAGTTACCTACGAGCAGTACTTC
CASSYIDRGVTYEQYF
>TRBJ2-7|.|TRBV28|.
TGTGCCAGCAGTTACCCAACGACTAAACGGGAGACCTACGAGCAGTACTTC
CASSYPTTKRETYEQYF
>TRBJ2-3|.|TRBV20-1|.
TGCAGTGCTATAGGAGGATTTGCAGATACGCAGTATTTT
CSAIGGFADTQYF
>TRBJ1-4|TRBD1|TRBV12-3/TRBV12-4|few
TGTGCCAGCAGGCCGGGACAGCTAATAGCAACTAATGAAAAACTGTTTTTT
CASRPGQLIATNEKLFF
>TRBJ2-5|.|TRBV18|.
TGTGCCAGCTCACCAATAACAACAGGGTGGGAAGAGACCCAGTACTTC
CASSPITTGWEETQYF
>TRBJ2-6|TRBD2|TRBV20-1|.
TGCAGTGTCCGGAGGGCTAGCGGGGCCTCTGGGGCCAACGTCCTGACTTTC
CSVRRASGASGANVLTF
>TRBJ2-7|.|TRBV20-1|.
TGCAGTGCTAGGCAGCAGTCAGGCCCCTACGAGCAGTACTTC
CSARQQSGPYEQYF
>TRBJ2-7|TRBD2|TRBV20-1|few
TGCAGTGCCCAACCGCTAGCGGGAGGGCCCCACGAGCAGTACTTC
CSAQPLAGGPHEQYF
>TRBJ2-3|.|TRBV11-1|few
TGTGCCAGCAGCGATCCAGGGGGGGTTTTCACAGATACGCAGTATTTT
CASSDPGGVFTDTQYF
>TRBJ2-1|TRBD2|TRBV19|.
TGTGCCAGTAGAGAGGGACTAGTGTACAATGAGCAGTTCTTC
CASREGLVYNEQFF
>TRBJ2-3|.|TRBV5-5|.
TGTGCCAGCAGCCGATACGGGGAGGCCGGGTTGACAGATACGCAGTATTTT
CASSRYGEAGLTDTQYF
>TRBJ2-1|TRBD2|TRBV19|.
TGTGCCAGTACCCGACTAGCGGGATTACGTGAGCAGTTCTTC
CASTRLAGLREQFF
>TRBJ1-1|TRBD1|TRBV6-2/TRBV6-3|.
TGTGCCAGCAGTTACAACAGGGGTAAGGACACTGAAGCTTTCTTT
CASSYNRGKDTEAFF
>TRBJ2-7|TRBD2|TRBV6-2/TRBV6-3|.
TGTGCCAGCAGTTACCGGAGCGGGGGCGCCCCCTACGAGCAGTACTTC
CASSYRSGGAPYEQYF
>TRBJ2-5|.|TRBV7-9|.
TGTGCCAGCAGCCCATTAAGGGGGGCCCGAGAGACCCAGTACTTC
CASSPLRGARETQYF
>TRBJ1-5|TRBD1|TRBV20-1|.
TGCAGTGCTAGAGTCCCGGGACAGGGCGGTCAGCCCCAGCATTTT
CSARVPGQGGQPQHF
>TRBJ2-3|.|TRBV5-1|many
TGCGCCAGCAGCTTTGAGGAAGATACGCAGTATTTT
CASSFEEDTQYF
>TRBJ2-1|TRBD2|TRBV5-1|.
TGCGCCAGCAGCTTACTCCTTTTAGCGGGAGAGTCCTACAATGAGCAGTTCTTC
CASSLLLLAGESYNEQFF
>TRBJ1-5|.|TRBV19|few
TGTGCCAGTAGTATAAGCGGTAATCAGCCCCAGCATTTT
CASSISGNQPQHF
>TRBJ1-2|.|TRBV24-1|many
TGTGCCACCAGCCAAGGAGGCTACACCTTC
CATSQGGYTF
>TRBJ2-3|TRBD2|TRBV5-1|few
TGCGCCAGCAGCATATCTAGCGGGAGAAAGACAGATACGCAGTATTTT
CASSISSGRKTDTQYF
>TRBJ2-5|.|TRBV7-9|.
TGTGCCAGCAGCTTGACAGAGAGAAGGTACCAAGAGACCCAGTACTTC
CASSLTERRYQETQYF
>TRBJ2-1|.|TRBV29-1|.
TGCAGCGTTGAAGGAACAGGATACAATGAGCAGTTCTTC
CSVEGTGYNEQFF
>TRBJ2-7|.|TRBV15|few
TGTGCCACCAGCAGCGTATGGGGTCTCGAGCAGTACTTC
CATSSVWGLEQYF
>TRBJ2-1|.|TRBV4-3|few
TGCGCCAGCAGCCGGGCTAGCTCCTACAATGAGCAGTTCTTC
CASSRASSYNEQFF
>TRBJ2-2|.|TRBV12-3/TRBV12-4|many
TGTGCCAGCAGTTTCGGGTTTATCGCCGGGGAGCTGTTTTTT
CASSFGFIAGELFF
>TRBJ2-7|.|TRBV24-1|few
TGTGCCACCAGTGATAACAGCGGGCCGCCCTACGAGCAGTACTTC
CATSDNSGPPYEQYF
>TRBJ2-7|TRBD1|TRBV7-9|.
TGTGCCAGCAACATAATAAGGGGGCCCCCCTACGAGCAGTACTTC
CASNIIRGPPYEQYF
>TRBJ2-1|TRBD2|TRBV20-1|.
TGCAGTGCTTGTTCACAGGGGCTGGTACTAGCGGGCTACAATGAGCAGTTCTTC
CSACSQGLVLAGYNEQFF
>TRBJ2-3|TRBD2|TRBV10-2|few
TGCGCCAGCAGTGAAGGGTTGTGGCCCGAGCGGGAGGAGCTGCGTACGCAGTATTTT
CASSEGLWPEREELRTQYF
>TRBJ2-2|.|TRBV20-1|many
TGCAGTGCCTCGGGGCGCCTTAACACCGGGGAGCTGTTTTTT
CSASGRLNTGELFF
>TRBJ1-6|.|TRBV4-3|.
TGCGCCAGCAGCCAGGGTAGGGTGTTCGGCGGTTCACCCCTCCACTTT
CASSQGRVFGGSPLHF
>TRBJ2-1|.|TRBV15|few
TGTGCCACCAGCATACCTACAACGGGATTTTTCACTCCCTACAATGAGCAGTTCTTC
CATSIPTTGFFTPYNEQFF
>TRBJ2-7|TRBD2|TRBV4-2|.
TGTGCCAGCAGCCAGAGTGGTAGCGGGAGGACCACGCGCTACGAGCAGTACTTC
CASSQSGSGRTTRYEQYF
>TRBJ2-3|.|TRBV29-1|few
TGCAGCGTTGAATTCCCGGGACGGAGCACAGATACGCAGTATTTT
CSVEFPGRSTDTQYF
>TRBJ1-1|TRBD1|TRBV5-1|.
TGCGCCAGCAGAGGGGGGGGACAGCAGAACACTGAAGCTTTCTTT
CASRGGGQQNTEAFF
>TRBJ2-6|TRBD1|TRBV25-1|.
TGTGCCAGCCTGGGACAGGGGAGAGGCTCTGGGGCCAACGTCCTGACTTTC
CASLGQGRGSGANVLTF
>TRBJ2-7|.|TRBV20-1|.
TGCAGTGCTAGGAGTGGCCGGGACTCACGGGGAAACCAGTACTTC
CSARSGRDSRGNQYF
>TRBJ1-4|.|TRBV4-1|many
TGCGCCAGCAGCCCAGGGGCAGGGCGAGATGAAAAACTGTTTTTT
CASSPGAGRDEKLFF
>TRBJ2-7|.|TRBV12-3/TRBV12-4|once
TGTGCCAGCACCGGTCCCATGGCGACCTCCTACGAGCAGTACTTC
CASTGPMATSYEQYF
>TRBJ2-3|.|TRBV24-1|.
TGTGCCACCAGTTCCCGCAGAGGCCGAGGGGATACGCAGTATTTT
CATSSRRGRGDTQYF
>TRBJ1-1|TRBD1|TRBV20-1|.
TGCAGTGTTAGGGGGCAGGGAGGAAGCACTGAAGCTTTCTTT
CSVRGQGGSTEAFF
>TRBJ2-1|TRBD1|TRBV7-2|.
TGTGCCAGCAGGGACACAGGGGCCGACAATGAGCAGTTCTTC
CASRDTGADNEQFF
>TRBJ2-5|.|TRBV20-1|few
TGCAGTGCTATTAGGAGAGAGACCCAGTACTTC
CSAIRRETQYF
>TRBJ2-7|.|TRBV12-3/TRBV12-4|.
TGTGCCAGCAGGGGCGGGCCGACTGGGACCTACGAGCAGTACTTC
CASRGGPTGTYEQYF
>TRBJ2-1|TRBD2|TRBV24-1|few
TGTGCCACCAGTGATGGACTAGCGGGAGTCTCCTACAATGAGCAGTTCTTC
CATSDGLAGVSYNEQFF
>TRBJ2-5|TRBD1|TRBV29-1|many
TGCAGCGTTGAAAGGAACAGGGGAGAGACCCAGTACTTC
CSVERNRGETQYF
>TRBJ2-7|TRBD2|TRBV29-1|.
TGCAGCGTTGAAGGTCTAGCGGGAGGTAACGAGCAGTACTTC
CSVEGLAGGNEQYF